Shown below are 26 T cell receptor beta chains from a single sample sequenced in a study of metastatic and nonmetastatic thyroid tumors. Thyroid surgery had not been preceded by any treatment in any patient. TCRdb re-analyzed the PCR reads through MiXCR. The repertoire consists of about 12,000 clones, with approximately 33% occurring once and the leading ten covering approximately 15%. The sample taken for sequencing was tumor tissue. The receptors were gathered from a male donor with papillary thyroid cancer or a benign thyroid nodule (not recorded which). Some clones in this sample may be carry-over from other donors' samples.

This clone has a single count. The rearrangement joins TRBV6-2 or TRBV6-3 to TRBJ2-5, with 7 positions matching TRBD2. V gave up 0 bases and J gave up 5 bases; unmatched junction bases: 21. The V gene's germline CDR1 is MNHEY and CDR2 SVGEGT. The CDR3 extends over 20 amino acids. The CDR3 nucleotides are TGTGCCAGCAGTTACTCGCTTTCCCCAGGGACTATTTCTGCAAGGGAGACCCAGTACTTC. Translated: CASSYSLSPGTISARETQYF.

The genes are TRBV5-1 and TRBJ1-1, with D possibly matching TRBD1 (5 bases). Germline CDR1 and CDR2: SGHRS and YFSETQ. The CDR3 length is 13 residues. Trimming stripped 0 bases from V and 9 bases from J, with 12 bases between. The CDR3 sequence is CASSLGGVEKAFF. The CDR3 DNA reads TGCGCCAGCAGCTTGGGAGGGGTTGAGAAAGCTTTCTTT. The entire variable domain, with the rest obtained from reference TRBV5-1 and TRBJ1-1, is as follows: KAGVTQTPRYLIKTRGQQVTLSCSPISGHRSVSWYQQTPGQGLQFLFEYFSETQRNKGNFPGRFSGRQFSNSRSEMNVSTLELGDSALYLCASSLGGVEKAFFGQGTRLTVV.

The chain links TRBV7-6 to TRBJ2-1; 8 bases fit TRBD2. Germline V lookup: CDR1 SGHVS, CDR2 FNYEAQ. The CDR3 is 17 amino acids. V trimming: 3 bases; J trimming: 9 bases; junction bases outside the gene matches: 16. The CDR3, as DNA: TGTGCCAGCAGCTTGGACCCGCCAAGCGGGGGTAATGTTGAGCAGTTCTTC. Amino acid sequence: CASSLDPPSGGNVEQFF.

The V and J genes are TRBV12-3 or TRBV12-4 and TRBJ2-7, with a tentative D call TRBD1 (6 bases). V lost 6 bases to trimming and J lost 3 bases, with 9 bases between them. This CDR3 spans 12 amino acids. The CDR3 is CASSPGVYEQYF. The CDR3 DNA follows: TGTGCCAGCAGCCCAGGGGTCTACGAGCAGTACTTC.

This chain joins TRBV2 and TRBJ2-1; perhaps TRBD1 as D (6 bases). V lost 10 bases and J 6 bases, leaving 19 bases between the germline ends. The CDR3 loop spans 14 amino acids. CDR1 is SNHLY, CDR2 FYNNEI, per germline. This CDR3 is CATQPGHFSNEQFF. The CDR3 DNA follows: TGTGCCACCCAGCCGGGACACTTCTCCAATGAGCAGTTCTTC. Full variable domain (outside the CDR3, taken from reference TRBV2 and TRBJ2-1): EPEVTQTPSHQVTQMGQEVILRCVPISNHLYFYWYRQILGQKVEFLVSFYNNEISEKSEIFDDQFSVERPDGSNFTLKIRSTKLEDSAMYFCATQPGHFSNEQFFGPGTRLTVL.

This clone turned up a few times. This chain connects TRBV19 to TRBJ1-6; D gene uncertain. Germline CDR1 reads LNHDA; CDR2 reads SQIVND (reference sequence). Trimming cost V 7 bases and J 0 bases, with 10 bases left between them. This CDR3 has 15 amino acids. CDR3 sequence (DNA): TGTGCCAGTAACCAAGAGGGCTCCTATAATTCACCCCTCCACTTT. Encoded protein: CASNQEGSYNSPLHF.

This clone has a handful of counts. The genes are TRBV6-1 and TRBJ1-1, with D hard to call. Trimming pared 3 bases from V and 1 base from J, leaving 9 bases between. CDR3 length equals 14 residues. Germline V lookup: CDR1 MNHNS, CDR2 SASEGT. The CDR3, as DNA: TGTGCCAGCAGTGAGAATACAGAGAACACTGAAGCTTTCTTT. It translates to CASSENTENTEAFF.

This clone is hyperexpanded (1% or more) by share. The V gene is TRBV7-9, the J gene TRBJ2-1; 9 bases are shared with TRBD1. With 6 bases clipped from V and 2 bases from J, the junction kept 8 bases outside the gene matches. CDR1 and CDR2 (germline): SEHNR, FQNEAQ (reference sequence). The CDR3 runs to 16 residues. Here the CDR3 reads CASSITGGSTYNEQFF. The CDR3, as DNA: TGTGCCAGCAGTATTACAGGGGGCAGCACCTACAATGAGCAGTTCTTC.

This clone was seen only a few times. The chain joins TRBV20-1 to TRBJ2-7, with 7 bases matching TRBD2. Trimming took 6 bases from V and 3 from J; bases not matched to a gene: 8. The CDR3 is 13 amino acids. Germline V gene data show CDR1 as DFQATT and CDR2 as SNEGSKA (reference sequence). The CDR3 DNA follows: TGCAGTGCCGAAACCAGCGGGGTCTACGAGCAGTACTTC. Its protein is CSAETSGVYEQYF.

Regarding this clone: Being one base from a much bigger clone, this may be a read error. J is TRBJ2-5 and V is TRBV7-7, with D tentatively TRBD1 or TRBD2 (7 bases each). This CDR3 region has 14 residues. Germline CDR1 is SSHAT and CDR2 is FNYEAQ (reference sequence). CDR3 DNA sequence: TGTGCTAGCGGCTCGGACCAGGGGGGGGAGACCCAGTACTTC. This translates into CASGSDQGGETQYF.

This clone was picked up many times. This sequence joins TRBV5-6 and TRBJ1-1, with D possibly matching TRBD1 (5 bases). Per germline, CDR1 SGHDT and CDR2 YYEEEE. This CDR3 region has 16 residues. Trimming removed 2 bases from V and 2 bases from J, with 16 bases in between. CDR3 bases: TGTGCCAGCAGCTTCCTTCCGGGGCGAATTAACACTGAAGCTTTCTTT. This encodes CASSFLPGRINTEAFF.

V and J are TRBV2 and TRBJ2-7; D uncertain. Germline loops: CDR1 SNHLY, CDR2 FYNNEI. The V end was cut by 8 bases, the J end by 6 bases, with 14 bases between. The length of the CDR3 is 12 residues. Written as DNA, the CDR3 is TGTGCCAGCTCCGCCCGAACCTTCGAGCAGTACGTC. Translation gives CASSARTFEQYV.

This clone was seen only a few times. The chain joins TRBV6-2 or TRBV6-3 to TRBJ2-5, with D tentatively TRBD1 or TRBD2 (5 bases each). The CDR3 covers 14 residues. Germline V gene data show CDR1 as MNHEY and CDR2 as SVGEGT. Trimming pared 7 bases from V and 5 bases from J, leaving 17 bases between. CDR3 sequence (DNA): TGTGCCAGCACCCCGAGAGTTGGGGGTGAGACCCAGTACTTC. It specifies CASTPRVGGETQYF.

This sequence joins TRBV10-2 and TRBJ2-2; maybe TRBD2 (6 bases). Trimming took 0 bases from V and 4 from J, leaving 9 bases between them. From germline, CDR1 is WSHSY and CDR2 SAAADI. CDR3 size: 15 residues. The DNA of the CDR3 is TGCGCCAGCAGTGAGTCCTTGGGGGGCACCGGGGAGCTGTTTTTT. It specifies CASSESLGGTGELFF.

CDR3 sequence: CASSGDGTSGSYEQYF. DNA for the CDR3: TGTGCCAGCAGCGGAGACGGGACTAGCGGTTCCTACGAGCAGTACTTC. This sequence joins TRBV13 and TRBJ2-7; 11 positions match TRBD2. The J segment lost 1 base and the V segment lost 5 bases, leaving 7 bases of the junction unmatched. This CDR3 region has 16 residues. Per the germline V gene, CDR1 is PRHDT and CDR2 is FYEKMQ (reference sequence).

This clone was picked up a small number of times. J is TRBJ2-3 and V is TRBV24-1; weak D call: TRBD1 (5 bases). Germline-derived CDR1 and CDR2 are KGHDR and SFDVKD. Trimming cost V 4 bases and J 5 bases, with 15 bases left between them. The length of the CDR3 is 15 residues. CDR3 coding DNA: TGTGCCACCAGTGAATTGTCACAGGAAAAAGATACGCAGTATTTT. Translated: CATSELSQEKDTQYF.

This clone was detected only a few times. J is TRBJ1-6 and V is TRBV2; 7 nucleotides match TRBD1. The junction had 5 bases not matched to a gene; V was cut back by 7 bases and J by 8 bases. This CDR3 has 13 residues. Germline CDR1 SNHLY, CDR2 FYNNEI. CDR3 residues: CASKTGSDSPLHF. CDR3 coding DNA: TGTGCCAGCAAGACAGGGTCGGATTCACCCCTCCACTTT.

This clone has at least ten counts. One junction end disagrees with the germline gene, perhaps due to a read error. V usage is TRBV2 and J usage is TRBJ1-5; D is ambiguous. Germline V gene sequence: CDR1 SNHLY, CDR2 FYNNEI. The CDR3 extends over 14 amino acids. This CDR3 reads CASREGPLDQPQHF. The CDR3 DNA follows: TGTGCCAGCAGGGAAGGACCTTTAGATCAGCCCCAGCATTTT.

V and J are TRBV24-1 and TRBJ2-7; 8 bases are a match to TRBD1. CDR1 is KGHDR and CDR2 is SFDVKD in the germline V gene. J lost 4 bases, V lost 3 bases, and 10 bases had no gene match. The CDR3 length is 16 residues. CDR3: CATSDHKDRGGYEQYF. The CDR3 nucleotides read TGTGCCACCAGTGATCACAAAGACAGGGGAGGTTACGAGCAGTACTTC.

Sample share makes this clone medium-sized. The rearrangement uses TRBV6-1 and TRBJ2-2; D gene uncertain. This CDR3 contains 13 residues. Germline assignment: CDR1 MNHNS and CDR2 SASEGT. Trimming removed 10 bases at V and 0 bases at J, with 9 bases between. The CDR3 DNA is TGTGCCACCAGGACGGCGAACACCGGGGAGCTGTTTTTT. Amino acid sequence: CATRTANTGELFF.

Regarding this clone: The junction and the germline gene differ at one end; a read error may be behind it. The chain employs TRBV5-4 and TRBJ2-2; D is undetermined. The CDR3 length is 17 residues. CDR1 and CDR2 (germline): SGHNT, YYREEE (reference sequence). The CDR3, as DNA: TGTTCCAGCAGCTCTTCTTGGGGAAGAGCGACCACCGGGGAGCTGTTTTTT. Amino acid sequence: CSSSSSWGRATTGELFF. Full variable domain (remainder filled in from reference TRBV5-4 and TRBJ2-2): ETGVTQSPTHLIKTRGQQVTLRCSSQSGHNTVSWYQQALGQGPQFIFQYYREEENGRGNFPPRFSGLQFPNYSSELNVNALELDDSALYLCSSSSSWGRATTGELFFGEGSRLTVL.

The V call is TRBV7-6, the J call TRBJ2-7; 7 bases fit TRBD2. This CDR3 spans 15 amino acids. Germline lookup yields CDR1 SGHVS and CDR2 FNYEAQ. With 4 bases clipped from V and 5 bases from J, the junction kept 11 bases outside the gene matches. The CDR3 sequence is CASSYYVSGFDEQYF. In DNA, the CDR3 is TGTGCCAGCAGCTACTACGTTAGCGGGTTCGACGAGCAGTACTTC.

About this clone: A much more abundant neighbour one base away suggests this may be a read error. The chain carries TRBV20-1 and TRBJ2-5; weak D call: TRBD2 (7 bases). The CDR3 is made up of 11 amino acids. With 5 bases removed from V and 7 bases from J, the gap between germline ends came to 11 bases. Germline lookup yields CDR1 DFQATT and CDR2 SNEGSKA (reference sequence). As DNA, the CDR3 is TGCAGTGCTGGGAGGGGGGGGACCCAGTACTTC. Amino acid sequence: CSAGRGGTQYF.

The sample holds many counts of this clone. The V and J genes are TRBV6-2 or TRBV6-3 and TRBJ2-5; TRBD2 matches at 7 bases. The germline gives CDR1 MNHEY, CDR2 SVGEGT. Germline trimming cut 7 bases from V and 4 bases from J; bases unmatched to any gene: 9. This CDR3 is 14 amino acids long. This chain's CDR3 is CASKPGRELETQYF. CDR3 bases: TGTGCCAGCAAACCCGGGCGGGAGTTAGAGACCCAGTACTTC.

The chain uses TRBV9 and TRBJ1-1; no clear D. Trimming removed 0 bases from V and 1 base from J, with 4 bases in between. Germline V gene lookup returns CDR1 SGDLS and CDR2 YYNGEE. This CDR3 spans 13 amino acids. The CDR3 bases are TGTGCCAGCAGCGTAGACACGAACACTGAAGCTTTCTTT. Protein product: CASSVDTNTEAFF.

This clone was seen a handful of times. A read error may produce the germline difference seen at one junction end. This chain uses TRBV7-2 with TRBJ2-1, with 11 bases identical to TRBD2. Per germline, CDR1 SGHTA and CDR2 FQGNSA. This CDR3 contains 19 residues. In DNA, the CDR3 is TGCGCCAGCAGCTTACCCCAGGCTGACCTAGCGGGAGGTGTCAATGAGCAGTTCTTC. Translating gives CASSLPQADLAGGVNEQFF.